This paragraph covers one T cell receptor beta chain sequence. This record comes from a study of cytomegalovirus exposure and HLA in healthy donors. V was pared by 3 bases and J by 0 bases, with 6 bases of the junction left unmatched. Germline loops: CDR1 SGHRS, CDR2 YFSETQ. CDR3 length: 17 amino acids. Primers for the PCR totalled 60 Vbeta and 13 Jbeta. Repertoires were generated with immunoSEQ multiplex PCR, while TCRdb's copy carries only in-frame clones and drops some. The sample lists 100,000 or so clones, 60% to 85% occurring once. This sequence joins TRBV5-1 and TRBJ2-5; TRBD2 agrees at 12 bases. What was sequenced was PBMCs. The receptor was derived from a female donor in good health and CMV-seronegative. This CDR3 reads CASSSRTSGVYQETQYF. CDR3 DNA sequence: TGCGCCAGCAGCTCGAGGACTAGCGGGGTATACCAAGAGACCCAGTACTTC. The whole variable domain, remainder taken from reference TRBV5-1 and TRBJ2-5, is KAGVTQTPRYLIKTRGQQVTLSCSPISGHRSVSWYQQTPGQGLQFLFEYFSETQRNKGNFPGRFSGRQFSNSRSEMNVSTLELGDSALYLCASSSRTSGVYQETQYFGPGTRLLVL.